Presented here are 8 T cell receptor beta chains from one specimen sequenced in a study of cytomegalovirus exposure and HLA in healthy donors. The PCR had 60 Vbeta and 13 Jbeta primers. TCRdb keeps only in-frame clones here, not all; method: immunoSEQ multiplex PCR. Here the sample spans some 110,000 clones, around 64% being singletons. The sequencing sample was made of PBMCs. Source of these receptors: a woman younger than 45 in good health and CMV-seronegative.

Only one count was recorded for this clone. The rearrangement uses TRBV28 and TRBJ1-1; D is perhaps TRBD1 (5 bases). Trimming pared 3 bases from V and 0 bases from J, leaving 14 bases between. Germline-derived CDR1 and CDR2 are MDHEN and SYDVKM. CDR3 length: 16 amino acids. The CDR3: CASSFVGRGLNTEAFF. The CDR3 DNA reads TGTGCCAGCAGTTTTGTGGGAAGGGGCTTGAACACTGAAGCTTTCTTT.

The DNA for the CDR3 is TGTGCCAGCAGCCCCGGGACAGGGGAAAGGTCTGGGGCCAACGTCCTGACTTTC. Protein product: CASSPGTGERSGANVLTF. The genes are TRBV7-3 and TRBJ2-6; 10 nucleotides agree with TRBD1. There are 18 residues in the CDR3. The germline gives CDR1 SGHTA, CDR2 FQGTGA. V was pared by 5 bases and J by 1 base, with 8 bases of the junction left unmatched. Complete variable domain (other parts from reference TRBV7-3 and TRBJ2-6): GAGVSQTPSNKVTEKGKYVELRCDPISGHTALYWYRQSLGQGPEFLIYFQGTGAADDSGLPNDRFFAVRPEGSVSTLKIQRTERGDSAVYLCASSPGTGERSGANVLTFGAGSRLTVL.

The V call is TRBV5-4, the J call TRBJ1-3, with 8 bases lining up with TRBD1. The CDR3 loop spans 18 amino acids. J was trimmed by 1 base and V by 2 bases; bases with no gene match: 11. The germline gives CDR1 SGHNT, CDR2 YYREEE (reference sequence). CDR3 sequence reads: CASSLSGGQQVSGNTIYF. As DNA, the CDR3 is TGTGCCAGCAGCTTATCAGGGGGCCAACAGGTATCTGGAAACACCATATATTTT.

The V call is TRBV2, the J call TRBJ2-2; a possible D gene is TRBD1 (5 bases). The V end lost 6 bases, the J end lost 4 bases, and 9 bases lay between the germline ends. The germline gives CDR1 SNHLY, CDR2 FYNNEI. CDR3 size: 13 residues. The CDR3 nucleotides are TGTGCCAGCAGACAGGCGATCACCGGGGAGCTGTTTTTT. It encodes CASRQAITGELFF.

The chain links TRBV7-9 to TRBJ2-2; a possible D gene is TRBD1 (5 bases). CDR3 length: 16 amino acids. CDR1 and CDR2 from the germline V gene are SEHNR and FQNEAQ (reference sequence). V was shortened by 4 bases and J by 0 bases, with 12 bases between the two germline ends. Here the CDR3 reads CASSSKGQANTGELFF. CDR3 in DNA: TGTGCCAGCAGCTCGAAGGGGCAGGCGAACACCGGGGAGCTGTTTTTT.

This chain links TRBV7-9 with TRBJ2-7, with D tentatively TRBD2 (5 bases). Trimming left V 1 base short and J 4 bases short, with 20 bases between. This CDR3 comprises 17 residues. The germline V gene has CDR1 SEHNR and CDR2 FQNEAQ (reference sequence). CDR3 in DNA: TGTGCCAGCAGCTTAGGATCTGAGGGCCTGGGGTTTTACGAGCAGTACTTC. This sequence encodes CASSLGSEGLGFYEQYF.

About this clone: This sample includes further DNA sequences coding for the same CDR3. The chain carries TRBV28 and TRBJ1-2; D possibly corresponds to TRBD1 (5 bases). The CDR3 contains 12 residues. Germline V gene sequence: CDR1 MDHEN, CDR2 SYDVKM. V lost 6 bases, J lost 5 bases, and 10 bases lay in between. This chain's CDR3 is CASSRRGYGYTF. The CDR3 bases are TGTGCCAGCAGCCGAAGGGGATATGGCTACACCTTC.

The chain joins TRBV5-6 to TRBJ1-4; D ambiguous. Germline-derived CDR1 and CDR2 are SGHDT and YYEEEE. The V gene lost 4 bases and the J gene lost 7 bases, with 17 bases spanning the gap. This CDR3 comprises 15 residues. CDR3 loop: CASSPSRLGPEKLFF. As DNA, the CDR3 is TGTGCCAGCAGCCCCAGTCGTCTTGGCCCTGAAAAACTGTTTTTT.